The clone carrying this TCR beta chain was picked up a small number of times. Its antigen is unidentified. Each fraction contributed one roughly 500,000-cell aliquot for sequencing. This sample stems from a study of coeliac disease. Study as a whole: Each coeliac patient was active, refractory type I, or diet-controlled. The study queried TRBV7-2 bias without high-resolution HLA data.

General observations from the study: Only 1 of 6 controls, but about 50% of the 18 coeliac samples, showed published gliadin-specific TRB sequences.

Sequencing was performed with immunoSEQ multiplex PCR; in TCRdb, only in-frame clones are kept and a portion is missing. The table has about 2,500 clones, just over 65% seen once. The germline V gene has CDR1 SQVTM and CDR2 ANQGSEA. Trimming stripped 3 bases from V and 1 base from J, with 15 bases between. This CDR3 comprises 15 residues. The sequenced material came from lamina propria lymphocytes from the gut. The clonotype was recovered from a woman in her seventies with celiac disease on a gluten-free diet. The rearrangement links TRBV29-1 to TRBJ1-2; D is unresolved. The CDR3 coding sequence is TGCAGCGTTGAGCGCAGCTTGACTGATAACTATGGCTACACCTTC. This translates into CSVERSLTDNYGYTF.